These 5 T cell receptor beta chains were sequenced from one sample in a study of OX40 agonist ivuxolimab in advanced cancers. Sequenced by immunoSEQ multiplex PCR; TCRdb stores in-frame clones only, minus some. The table has over 85,000 clones, roughly nine tenths seen once. The material sequenced was CD4+ or CD8+ T cells sorted from blood, taken in a trial of the OX40 agonist ivuxolimab. The receptors originated from an adult with an advanced solid tumor such as melanoma, head and neck, liver or kidney cancer.

The gene calls are TRBV6-5 and TRBJ2-2, with D perhaps being TRBD1 or TRBD2 (5 bases each). With 0 bases removed from V and 5 bases from J, the gap between germline ends came to 13 bases. The CDR3 spans 16 residues. CDR1 is MNHEY, CDR2 SVGAGI, per germline. The CDR3 DNA sequence: TGTGCCAGCAGTTACTCCCGGGGCCCGGGGACCGGGGAGCTGTTTTTT. It is translated as CASSYSRGPGTGELFF.

This clone was seen just once. The chain couples TRBV10-3 to TRBJ2-1, with 9 bases that match TRBD1. V gave up 7 bases and J gave up 7 bases; unmatched junction bases: 17. This CDR3 region has 17 residues. Germline V gene sequence: CDR1 ENHRY, CDR2 SYGVKD. CDR3 amino acids: CAITPGQGGGERNEQFF. DNA of the CDR3: TGTGCCATCACCCCGGGACAGGGAGGGGGTGAACGGAATGAGCAGTTCTTC.

This clone was observed a single time. This chain connects TRBV4-1 to TRBJ1-2; 7 nucleotides agree with TRBD1. Germline values: CDR1 MGHRA, CDR2 YSYEKL. V lost 0 bases to trimming and J lost 4 bases; unmatched junction nucleotides: 8. There are 16 residues in the CDR3. The DNA for the CDR3 is TGCGCCAGCAGCCAAGACAGAGGGGGCTTGGGCTATGGCTACACCTTC. It encodes CASSQDRGGLGYGYTF.

The chain combines TRBV6-1 with TRBJ2-1; 12 nucleotides align to TRBD2. The CDR3 runs 14 residues. CDR1 and CDR2 from the germline V gene are MNHNS and SASEGT. V shed 2 bases, J shed 14 bases, and the junction held 7 bases outside the gene matches. CDR3 sequence (DNA): TGTGCCAGCAGTGAAACCGGACTAGCGGGACTAAAGTTCTTC. Its protein is CASSETGLAGLKFF.

The chain is built from TRBV29-1 and TRBJ2-5; 7 nucleotides line up with TRBD1. Germline lookup yields CDR1 SQVTM and CDR2 ANQGSEA. Unmatched junction bases numbered 6, after V lost 6 bases and J lost 2 bases. This CDR3 is built from 13 residues. The CDR3 bases are TGCAGCGTCGGGGACAGAGCACAAGAGACCCAGTACTTC. It translates to CSVGDRAQETQYF.